Given below is one T cell receptor (beta chain) in context. Antigen: not known. Germline assignment: CDR1 SGHNT and CDR2 YYREEE (reference sequence). With 1 base removed from V and 1 base from J, the gap between germline ends came to 5 bases. CDR3 length: 13 residues. The entry originates in a study of beta chain features in type 1 diabetes. Study-level points and caveats: Insertions were fewer and deletions more numerous at VDJ junctions in type 1 diabetes patients.

Since all of the isolated RNA was reverse transcribed, expressed TCRB transcripts were what got sequenced. Naive, central memory and regulatory T cell samples averaged about 3.3 million immunoSEQ reads each. TCRdb keeps only in-frame clones here, not all; method: immunoSEQ multiplex PCR. The data contain some 150,000 clones, around 10% of them singletons. The chain combines TRBV5-4 with TRBJ2-5; no firm D call. The clonotype was recovered from a man aged 18 to 29 in good health. Sequenced sample: central memory CD4+ T cells from blood. In DNA form, the CDR3 reads TGTGCCAGCAGCTTGAACAGCCAAGAGACCCAGTACTTC. This codes for CASSLNSQETQYF.